Sequencing of this T cell receptor beta chain was carried out in a study of CD8 T cells in Susac syndrome. Study summary: Clinically active disease was present in over 5 of the sequenced Susac syndrome patients. Under ten of these patients were in remission.

The RNA, roughly 0.5 to 1 ug, was put through reverse transcription using random hexamers. Across 54 Vbeta and 13 Jbeta, immunoSEQ multiplex PCR amplified TCR beta CDR3. TCRdb used MiXCR to reprocess the immunoSEQ multiplex PCR reads, holding one entry per CDR3 protein. The data hold 120,000 or so distinct CDR3 sequences, with over 85% observed a single time. Sequencing of TCR beta covered CD8+ and CD4+ T cells obtained from blood. With respect to this clonotype: No antigen is known for it.

Study conclusions and caveats: Clonal expansion was present among Susac CD8+ cells. This expansion reached its peak in TEMRA cells and in active patients.

The V and J ends lost 3 bases and 3 bases, in that order; junction bases with no gene match: 7. The CDR3 runs to 18 residues. CDR1 is LGHNA and CDR2 is YNFKEQ in the germline V gene. The sequence derives from a human donor with Susac syndrome. Material for sequencing was CD8+ T cells from PBMCs. V is TRBV4-2 and J is TRBJ2-2, with 13 positions matching TRBD2. This CDR3 is CASSQDGTSGVYTGELFF. The CDR3 DNA reads as TGTGCCAGCAGCCAGGACGGGACTAGCGGGGTCTACACCGGGGAGCTGTTTTTT.